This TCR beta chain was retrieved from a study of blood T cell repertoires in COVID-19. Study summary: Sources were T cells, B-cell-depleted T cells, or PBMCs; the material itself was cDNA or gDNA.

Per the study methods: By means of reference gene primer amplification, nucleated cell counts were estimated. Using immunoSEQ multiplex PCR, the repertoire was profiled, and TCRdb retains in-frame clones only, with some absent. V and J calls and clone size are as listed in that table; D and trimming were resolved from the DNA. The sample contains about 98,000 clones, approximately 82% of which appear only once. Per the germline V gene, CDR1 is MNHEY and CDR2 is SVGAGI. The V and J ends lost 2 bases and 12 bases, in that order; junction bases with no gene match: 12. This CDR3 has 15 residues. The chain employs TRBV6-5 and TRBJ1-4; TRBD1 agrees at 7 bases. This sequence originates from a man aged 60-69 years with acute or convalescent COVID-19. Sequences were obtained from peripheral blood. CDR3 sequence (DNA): TGTGCCAGCAGTTACACCCGGGGGATAGGGACAGAACTGTTTTTT. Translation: CASSYTRGIGTELFF.